Sequencing of this T cell receptor beta chain was carried out in a study of Ad26.COV2.S vaccination and SARS-CoV-2 variants (dated by TCRdb to 2020 to 2023). Context from the whole study: Vaccine-arm donors were drawn from COV1001, a multicentre, randomized, double-blind, placebo-controlled phase I-IIa trial of Ad26.COV2.S in healthy adults. Ad26.COV2.S was administered intramuscularly at 5 x 10^10 or 1 x 10^11 viral particles, either as a single shot or as two shots given 56 days apart. TCRbeta repertoire sequencing was used to assess the specificity and breadth of SARS-CoV-2-reactive T cell receptors after Ad26.COV2.S vaccination. The TCR-sequenced set comprised approximately 32 samples: around 20 Ad26.COV2.S vaccine recipients, 5 placebo recipients and 8 SARS-CoV-2 convalescent individuals. Trial participants were randomized into five groups of five: low-dose or high-dose Ad26.COV2.S given once or twice, or placebo on both occasions. Investigators remained blinded to trial group allocation during experiments and outcome assessment.

The CDR3 holds 13 amino acids from the cysteine to the phenylalanine. Kept here is only the CDR3 DNA, which spans 39 bases and is read in frame from base 1. V drops 3 bases and J drops 8 bases, leaving 15 bases in between. CDR1 and CDR2 are drawn from the germline V gene (reference sequence): DFQATT, SNEGSKA. The immunoSEQ Assay was used to sequence TCRbeta CDR3 regions. After extraction, genomic DNA underwent amplification by bias-controlled multiplex PCR, followed by high-throughput sequencing. The paper's data handling went like this. To quantify the absolute abundance of each unique TCRbeta CDR3 region, sequences were collapsed and filtered. T cell fraction was estimated by normalizing TCRbeta template counts to usable DNA, which was measured by amplifying reference genes present in all nucleated cells. Repertoire TCRs were annotated as SARS-CoV-2-specific by exact matching of V gene, CDR3 amino acid sequence and J gene to a known reactive TCR set. MIRA supplied the reference SARS-CoV-2 TCR set, which was filtered for enrichment in COVID-19-positive ImmuneCODE repertoires so that public or cross-reactive TCRs were removed. Using the MIRA antigens, annotated TCRs were further analysed by specific ORF or by position within an ORF. Depth was the summed frequency of annotated unique rearrangements, while breadth was defined as annotated unique rearrangements over total unique productive rearrangements. TCR breadth was compared between groups using two-sided Wilcoxon rank-sum tests. The clones in this table, taken by TCRdb from immuneACCESS, are in-frame only. Not every clone is retained; where verified, under half of the shortfall comes from an unresolved V gene, and the cause of the rest is unknown. The D gene and trimming were derived from the DNA, and the V and J assignments and clone size from that table. The sample table lists about 400,000 clones, about 90% of them with a count of one. Jointly, the top ten make up over 1.5% of the sample.

Broader findings and caveats from the paper: Vaccine and placebo recipients had comparable non-spike TCR breadth, which fits with the vaccine containing only spike. Comparing responses between vaccine doses or regimens was not something the study was powered to do. Substantial breadth of spike-specific CD8+ and CD4+ T cell responses was reported after vaccination. Higher spike-specific TCR breadth was observed in Ad26.COV2.S recipients than in placebo recipients (P = 0.0014). It was noted by the authors that total T cell responses may have been underestimated by the TCR breadth and depth analyses.

Sample treatment or condition, as interpreted from the label and publication: about 20 received Ad26.COV2.S at low or high dose, single or two shots; about 5 received placebo; per-sample allocation not given. Repertoires of vaccine and placebo recipients were sequenced from samples taken on day 63 after the first injection. Between 29 July and 7 August 2020, Cohort 1b enrolled around 25 adults aged 18-55 years at one site in Boston, USA. As a vaccine, Ad26.COV2.S was a replication-incompetent adenovirus type 26 vector that expressed a prefusion-stabilized SARS-CoV-2 spike protein derived from the original Wuhan strain. In the case of this clone: Its target antigen remains unknown. Within one base of it there is no much larger clone, and no base qualities were kept.

The specimen was peripheral blood, collected in a trial of Ad26.COV2.S vaccine versus placebo. The V gene is TRBV20-1 and the J gene is TRBJ2-3; TRBD2 is a possible D gene, resting on 5 matching bases. The receptor comes from a person aged 18-60 years who received the Ad26.COV2.S COVID-19 vaccine or a placebo. The sequenced DNA is TGCAGTGCTAGTTCTTACGGGATATTTACGCAGTATTTT. This codes for CSASSYGIFTQYF.